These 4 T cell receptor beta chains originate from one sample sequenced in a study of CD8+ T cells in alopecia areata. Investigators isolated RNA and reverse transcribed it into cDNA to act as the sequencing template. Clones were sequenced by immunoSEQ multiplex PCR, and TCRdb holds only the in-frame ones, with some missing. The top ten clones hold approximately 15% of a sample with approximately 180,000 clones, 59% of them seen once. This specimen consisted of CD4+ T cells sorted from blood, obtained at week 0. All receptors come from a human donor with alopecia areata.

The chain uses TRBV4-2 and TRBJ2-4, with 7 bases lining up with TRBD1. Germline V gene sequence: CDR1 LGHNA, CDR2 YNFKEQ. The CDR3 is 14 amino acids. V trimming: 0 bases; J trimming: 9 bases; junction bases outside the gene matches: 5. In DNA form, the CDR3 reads TGTGCCAGCAGCCAAGATCGAGGGGGCGTCATTCAGTACTTC. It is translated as CASSQDRGGVIQYF.

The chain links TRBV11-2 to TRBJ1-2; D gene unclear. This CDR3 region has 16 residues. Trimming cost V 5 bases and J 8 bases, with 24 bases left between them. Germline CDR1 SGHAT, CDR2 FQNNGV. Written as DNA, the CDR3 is TGTGCCAGCAGCGCCCCCGGGAGACAAAGTGGATACGGCTACACCTTC. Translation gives CASSAPGRQSGYGYTF.

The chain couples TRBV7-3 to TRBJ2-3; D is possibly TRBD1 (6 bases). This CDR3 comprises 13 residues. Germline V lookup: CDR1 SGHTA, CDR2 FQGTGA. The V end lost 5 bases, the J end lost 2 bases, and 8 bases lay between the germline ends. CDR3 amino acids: CASSRQVTDTQYF. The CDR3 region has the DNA TGTGCCAGCAGCAGACAGGTCACAGATACGCAGTATTTT.

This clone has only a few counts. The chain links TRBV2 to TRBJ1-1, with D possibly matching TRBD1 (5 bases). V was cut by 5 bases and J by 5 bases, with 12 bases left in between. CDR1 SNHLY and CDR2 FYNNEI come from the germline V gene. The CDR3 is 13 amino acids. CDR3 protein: CASSSSGGTEAFF. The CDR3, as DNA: TGTGCCAGCAGTTCCAGCGGGGGTACTGAAGCTTTCTTT.